Listed here are 26 T cell receptor beta chains from one sample, sequenced in a study of human T cells and chemical hapten exposure. Using its own MiXCR run on the RACE reads, TCRdb lists one record per CDR3 protein. This sample has 60,000 to 70,000 distinct CDR3 sequences, with roughly 11% found just once. Time point specified: pre-sensitization, week 0. Treatment here: therapeutic diphenylcyclopropenone sensitization with weekly scalp DPC. This sample comprised whole blood, obtained in connection with sensitization to the hapten diphenylcyclopropenone (DPC). The source is a woman between 45 and 65 years old with alopecia areata. Some clones in this sample may be carry-over from other donors' samples.

This clonotype occurred many times. The rearrangement joins TRBV29-1 to TRBJ2-2; maybe TRBD1 (6 bases). Trimming left V 6 bases short and J 6 bases short, with 14 bases between. Looked up from germline, CDR1 is SQVTM and CDR2 is ANQGSEA. CDR3 size: 13 residues. The CDR3 is CSVQGLVPGELFF. The CDR3 DNA sequence: TGCAGCGTCCAGGGGCTAGTTCCCGGGGAGCTGTTTTTT.

This chain's CDR3 is CARSLGSGSGELFF. The CDR3 nucleotides are TGTGCCAGAAGCTTGGGGTCGGGCTCCGGGGAGCTGTTTTTT. The chain joins TRBV5-3 to TRBJ2-2; D is uncertain. TRBV5-3 is an ORF; its function is uncertain. The CDR3 length is 14 residues. Trimming removed 0 bases at V and 6 bases at J, with 9 bases between.

This clonotype was detected many times. This chain joins TRBV7-2 and TRBJ1-6; possible D gene TRBD1, 6 bases. Germline CDR1 reads SGHTA; CDR2 reads FQGNSA. V lost 2 bases, J lost 11 bases, and 13 bases lay in between. This CDR3 has 14 amino acids. The CDR3 nucleotides are TGTGCCAGCAGCTTACCGGACAGCTTTCCACCCCTCCACTTT. Residues: CASSLPDSFPPLHF.

The chain uses TRBV28 and TRBJ1-4; 7 bases fit TRBD1. V lost 1 base to trimming and J lost 7 bases; unmatched junction nucleotides: 3. Per germline, CDR1 MDHEN and CDR2 SYDVKM. The CDR3 has 14 amino acids. The CDR3 DNA sequence: TGTGCCAGCAGTTTATTCTACAGGGGTGAAAAACTGTTTTTT. Translating it yields CASSLFYRGEKLFF.

This clonotype was detected many times. The chain is built from TRBV28 and TRBJ1-3, with 10 bases fitting TRBD1. Per germline, CDR1 MDHEN and CDR2 SYDVKM. V lost 2 bases to trimming and J lost 5 bases; unmatched junction nucleotides: 12. CDR3 length: 18 residues. The CDR3 sequence is CASSLPRTGGYRRNTIYF. In nucleotides, the CDR3 is TGTGCCAGCAGTTTACCCCGGACAGGGGGATATAGGAGAAACACCATATATTTT.

The gene calls are TRBV9 and TRBJ1-1, with a possible D match to TRBD1 (6 bases). Germline-derived CDR1 and CDR2 are SGDLS and YYNGEE. This CDR3 contains 13 residues. The V and J ends lost 3 bases and 11 bases respectively, with 17 bases between them. This CDR3 reads CASSEGGGYEAFF. The CDR3 DNA follows: TGTGCCAGCAGCGAAGGAGGGGGATATGAGGCTTTCTTT.

As concerns this clonotype: Given a much more abundant clone one base away, this may be a read error. The chain is built from TRBV4-3 and TRBJ2-2, with 9 positions matching TRBD1. Germline V CDR1 and CDR2: LGHNA, YSLEER. This CDR3 region has 16 residues. CDR3 in amino acids: CTSSQRGQGPTGELFF. DNA of the CDR3: TGCACCAGCAGCCAGAGGGGACAGGGCCCCACCGGGGAGCTGTTTTTT.

The rearrangement uses TRBV28 and TRBJ1-1, with no clear D. The CDR3 is 13 residues long. Germline V gene sequence: CDR1 MDHEN, CDR2 SYDVKM. The ends were cut back, 7 bases at V and 1 base at J, with 10 bases in the middle. The CDR3 is CASILAANTEAFF. CDR3 nucleotides: TGTGCCAGCATTCTCGCGGCGAACACTGAAGCTTTCTTT. Based on the CDR3 plus reference TRBV28 and TRBJ1-1, the full variable domain is DVKVTQSSRYLVKRTGEKVFLECVQDMDHENMFWYRQDPGLGLRLIYFSYDVKMKEKGDIPEGYSVSREKKERFSLILESASTNQTSMYLCASILAANTEAFFGQGTRLTVV.

This clonotype appeared many times. The CDR3 spells CASSPDSYTEAFF. The CDR3 nucleotides are TGTGCCAGCTCACCGGACAGTTACACTGAAGCTTTCTTT. The chain employs TRBV18 and TRBJ1-1; the D gene is possibly TRBD1 (6 bases). Germline CDR1 reads KGHSH; CDR2 reads LQKENI. V was clipped by 3 bases and J by 3 bases, with 8 bases between them. This CDR3 contains 13 residues.

V and J are TRBV14 and TRBJ2-7, with D perhaps assigned TRBD1 or TRBD2 (6 bases each). The CDR3 has 15 residues. Germline V gene sequence: CDR1 SGHDN, CDR2 FVKESK. Between the trimmed V and J ends, which lost 3 bases and 0 bases, there was a span of 12 bases. CDR3 DNA: TGTGCCAGCAGCCAGTTGACGGGGGCCTCCTACGAGCAGTACTTC. This sequence encodes CASSQLTGASYEQYF.

This clonotype was seen a few times. The chain employs TRBV11-2 and TRBJ2-7; 11 nucleotides line up with TRBD2. The CDR3 spans 15 residues. Germline V gene sequence: CDR1 SGHAT, CDR2 FQNNGV. Trimming removed 5 bases from V and 2 bases from J; junction bases left unmatched: 5. The CDR3 coding sequence is TGTGCCAGCAGCCCGGGACTAGCGGCAACCTACGAGCAGTACTTC. It encodes CASSPGLAATYEQYF.

The J gene is TRBJ2-3, the V gene TRBV27; D gene ambiguous. Germline loops: CDR1 MNHEY, CDR2 SMNVEV (reference sequence). Trimming shortened V by 2 bases and J by 2 bases, and 8 bases separated the two germline ends. CDR3 length: 14 amino acids. DNA for the CDR3: TGTGCCAGCAGTTTAGAGAAGAACACAGATACGCAGTATTTT. Translating it yields CASSLEKNTDTQYF.

This clonotype was observed at least ten times. The J gene is TRBJ2-3, the V gene TRBV5-1, with a tentative D call TRBD2 (7 bases). This CDR3 comprises 15 residues. V lost 5 bases and J 4 bases, leaving 17 bases between the germline ends. The V gene's germline CDR1 is SGHRS and CDR2 YFSETQ. In DNA, the CDR3 is TGCGCCAGCAGATTGCTAACGGGGGGCCCAGATACGCAGTATTTT. Its protein is CASRLLTGGPDTQYF.

This clonotype was found many times. This chain links TRBV7-9 with TRBJ1-6, with D hard to call. The CDR3 spans 14 residues. The V gene's germline CDR1 is SEHNR and CDR2 FQNEAQ (reference sequence). Trimming left V 7 bases short and J 6 bases short, with 13 bases between. The CDR3 region has the DNA TGTGCCAGCATCGACACCAATCTTAATTCACCCCTCCACTTT. It encodes CASIDTNLNSPLHF.

In its sample, this clonotype was seen many times. As DNA, the CDR3 is TGTGCCAGCAGTGAAGCGCGGCAGGGGGCCCGCTATGGCTACACCTTC. It is translated as CASSEARQGARYGYTF. The chain employs TRBV6-1 and TRBJ1-2; 8 nucleotides align to TRBD1. Germline CDR1 reads MNHNS; CDR2 reads SASEGT. The V segment lost 0 bases and the J segment 4 bases; nucleotides outside the gene matches: 7. CDR3 length: 16 amino acids.

The V gene is TRBV18, the J gene TRBJ2-3; 7 bases map to TRBD2. Losses at the gene ends were 3 bases for V and 5 bases for J; bases not matched to a gene: 5. The CDR3 covers 14 residues. The germline V gene has CDR1 KGHSH and CDR2 LQKENI. The CDR3 here is CASSPAGDGDTQYF. The CDR3 DNA reads TGTGCCAGCTCACCGGCGGGAGACGGAGATACGCAGTATTTT.

This chain joins TRBV6-6 and TRBJ1-4; D uncertain. This CDR3 region has 16 residues. The germline gives CDR1 MNHNY, CDR2 SVGAGI (reference sequence). The ends were cut back, 2 bases at V and 10 bases at J, with 20 bases in the middle. CDR3 coding DNA: TGTGCCAGCAGTTACATGGCATCCACCACGACGACAAAACTGTTTTTT. Translating gives CASSYMASTTTTKLFF.

This sequence joins TRBV7-2 and TRBJ2-3; TRBD2 agrees at 8 bases. J gave up 2 bases and V 5 bases, and 12 bases lay outside the gene matches. The germline gives CDR1 SGHTA, CDR2 FQGNSA. The CDR3 is 17 residues long. The CDR3 DNA reads as TGTGCCAGCAGCGGTTGGACTAGCAGCGAATACACAGATACGCAGTATTTT. Its translation is CASSGWTSSEYTDTQYF.

This clonotype appeared many times. V is TRBV7-8 and J is TRBJ1-6; 9 nucleotides line up with TRBD1. The CDR3 loop spans 18 amino acids. J lost 9 bases, V lost 4 bases, and 16 bases had no gene match. From germline, CDR1 is SGHVS and CDR2 FQNEAQ. CDR3 nucleotides: TGTGCCAGCAGCTACCGTCCCGGGACAGGGAACGAGGGTTCACCCCTCCACTTT. Protein: CASSYRPGTGNEGSPLHF.

This clonotype has at least ten counts. The chain has TRBV6-5 and TRBJ1-5, with D uncertain. CDR1 and CDR2 (germline): MNHEY, SVGAGI. This CDR3 has 14 amino acids. The V and J ends lost 10 bases and 0 bases respectively, with 13 bases between them. The CDR3 here is CATRDGSSNQPQHF. The CDR3, as DNA: TGTGCCACCAGAGACGGGAGTAGCAATCAGCCCCAGCATTTT.

This clonotype showed up many times. This chain connects TRBV5-1 to TRBJ2-1, with 10 bases that match TRBD2. J gave up 1 base and V 3 bases, and 4 bases lay outside the gene matches. Looked up from germline, CDR1 is SGHRS and CDR2 is YFSETQ. The CDR3 runs 16 residues. The CDR3 DNA reads as TGCGCCAGCAGCTCAGCGACTAGCGGGTCCTACAATGAGCAGTTCTTC. Protein: CASSSATSGSYNEQFF. Together with reference TRBV5-1 and TRBJ2-1, the CDR3 gives the full variable domain: KAGVTQTPRYLIKTRGQQVTLSCSPISGHRSVSWYQQTPGQGLQFLFEYFSETQRNKGNFPGRFSGRQFSNSRSEMNVSTLELGDSALYLCASSSATSGSYNEQFFGPGTRLTVL.

The V and J genes are TRBV2 and TRBJ2-1; no firm D call. CDR3 length: 15 amino acids. Trimming pared 5 bases from V and 0 bases from J, leaving 11 bases between. Germline V gene sequence: CDR1 SNHLY, CDR2 FYNNEI. CDR3 DNA sequence: TGTGCCAGCAGTTATGGGGATAGCTCCTACAATGAGCAGTTCTTC. Translation: CASSYGDSSYNEQFF.

The rearrangement joins TRBV28 to TRBJ2-4, with TRBD1 matching over 8 bases. Germline CDR1 MDHEN, CDR2 SYDVKM. The CDR3 length is 18 residues. V lost 5 bases and J lost 0; bases outside the gene matches: 12. The CDR3 spells CASSPDGQGGIAKNIQYF. The CDR3 DNA is TGTGCCAGCAGTCCCGACGGACAGGGAGGAATAGCCAAAAACATTCAGTACTTC.

There are many counts of this clonotype. The chain couples TRBV3-1 to TRBJ2-1; TRBD2 might be the D (5 bases). CDR3 length equals 14 residues. V dropped 2 bases and J dropped 12 bases, with 17 bases sitting between them. The germline CDR1 and CDR2 sequences are LGHDT and YNNKEL (reference sequence). The CDR3 coding sequence is TGTGCCAGCAGCCAACAACCGGGAATGGCCGGGCAGTTCTTC. Its translation: CASSQQPGMAGQFF.

The chain links TRBV28 to TRBJ1-2; TRBD1 matches 7 bases. J lost 3 bases, V lost 4 bases, and 14 bases had no gene match. Germline assignment: CDR1 MDHEN and CDR2 SYDVKM. The length of the CDR3 is 17 residues. This chain's CDR3 is CASSSNPGTDSHYGYTF. The CDR3 DNA reads TGTGCCAGCAGTTCCAATCCCGGGACAGATTCCCACTATGGCTACACCTTC.

This sequence joins TRBV27 and TRBJ1-5; 9 bases align to TRBD1. After removal of 6 bases from V and 11 bases from J, the junction contained 14 bases not matched to a gene. CDR3 length: 15 amino acids. In germline, CDR1 is MNHEY, CDR2 SMNVEV (reference sequence). The CDR3 protein is CASSPGQGTPRTQHF. The CDR3 DNA reads as TGTGCCAGCAGCCCTGGACAGGGGACCCCTAGGACCCAGCATTTT.